One sample yielded the 32 T cell receptor beta chains listed below, sequenced in a study of T cells in Graves' hyperthyroidism and ophthalmopathy. RNA transcripts gave rise to amplified TCR beta CDR3 regions. Primed by the HTBI set, a first-round RT-PCR was run on the TCR CDR3. From the multiplex PCR reads, TCRdb called clonotypes with MiXCR, one entry per CDR3 protein. The table shows fewer than 450,000 distinct CDR3 sequences, with approximately 14% occurring only once. Sequencing was carried out using blood. Receptor source: a woman aged 55-69 years with Graves' ophthalmopathy.

This clonotype was counted ten times or more. The rearrangement links TRBV28 to TRBJ2-7, with 9 nucleotides matching TRBD1. Looked up from germline, CDR1 is MDHEN and CDR2 is SYDVKM. V dropped 3 bases and J dropped 6; count of bases not matched to a gene: 6. CDR3 length equals 14 residues. DNA of the CDR3: TGTGCCAGCAGTTTCAGACAGGGGGGCGGCGAGCAGTACTTC. Protein product: CASSFRQGGGEQYF.

The rearrangement uses TRBV20-1 and TRBJ1-5; TRBD1 matches 9 bases. Losses at the gene ends were 3 bases for V and 6 bases for J; bases not matched to a gene: 3. The CDR3 is 13 residues long. Germline lookup yields CDR1 DFQATT and CDR2 SNEGSKA (reference sequence). The CDR3 is CSARGQGVQPQHF. The CDR3 DNA reads TGCAGTGCTAGGGGACAGGGTGTTCAGCCCCAGCATTTT.

The chain recombines TRBV7-9 with TRBJ2-1, with D unresolved. CDR3 length equals 15 residues. Germline CDR1 and CDR2: SEHNR and FQNEAQ (reference sequence). Trimming removed 5 bases from V and 0 bases from J, with 11 bases in between. CDR3 DNA sequence: TGTGCCAGCAGCAACGACAAAAACTCCTACAATGAGCAGTTCTTC. It yields the protein CASSNDKNSYNEQFF. Full variable domain (outside the CDR3, taken from reference TRBV7-9 and TRBJ2-1): DTGVSQNPRHKITKRGQNVTFRCDPISEHNRLYWYRQTLGQGPEFLTYFQNEAQLEKSRLLSDRFSAERPKGSFSTLEIQRTEQGDSAMYLCASSNDKNSYNEQFFGPGTRLTVL.

V usage is TRBV3-1 and J usage is TRBJ2-7, with 12 bases fitting TRBD2. The germline V gene has CDR1 LGHDT and CDR2 YNNKEL (reference sequence). V gave up 4 bases and J gave up 6 bases; unmatched junction bases: 13. The CDR3 sequence is 17 residues long. CDR3 amino acids: CASSLSSGRGPPCEQYF. The CDR3 DNA is TGTGCCAGCAGCCTGTCTAGCGGGAGGGGGCCCCCTTGCGAGCAGTACTTC.

This chain uses TRBV9 with TRBJ2-3; the D is unclear. The CDR3 contains 14 residues. CDR1 is SGDLS, CDR2 YYNGEE, per germline. Trimming took off 0 bases at V and 0 bases at J, with 5 bases between the two ends. CDR3 in DNA: TGTGCCAGCAGCGTAGAGATCAGCACAGATACGCAGTATTTT. Its translation is CASSVEISTDTQYF.

In the case of this clonotype: Germline is not matched at one junction end, which may reflect a read error. The chain has TRBV5-1 and TRBJ2-5, with 7 bases that match TRBD2. This CDR3 has 15 residues. Per the germline V gene, CDR1 is SGHRS and CDR2 is YFSETQ. The CDR3 sequence: CASTLKLARQETQYF. DNA of the CDR3: TGCGCCAGCACCTTGAAACTAGCGCGCCAAGAGACCCAGTACTTC.

CDR3 in amino acids: CASQASENSPLHF. Written as DNA, the CDR3 is TGTGCCAGTCAAGCCAGCGAAAATTCACCCCTCCACTTT. This chain links TRBV19 with TRBJ1-6; D is unresolved. V was cut by 8 bases and J by 7 bases, with 12 bases left in between. There are 13 residues in the CDR3. Germline-derived CDR1 and CDR2 are LNHDA and SQIVND (reference sequence).

This clonotype turned up a few times. The genes are TRBV9 and TRBJ2-2, with 7 bases identical to TRBD2. J lost 4 bases, V lost 2 bases, and 5 bases had no gene match. The germline V gene encodes CDR1 SGDLS and CDR2 YYNGEE. The CDR3 totals 15 residues. The CDR3 DNA sequence: TGTGCCAGCAGCGTTTCGGGAGGCCGCACCGGGGAGCTGTTTTTT. Translated, it gives CASSVSGGRTGELFF. The full variable domain, in which reference TRBV9 and TRBJ2-2 provide the parts outside the CDR3, is DSGVTQTPKHLITATGQRVTLRCSPRSGDLSVYWYQQSLDQGLQFLIQYYNGEERAKGNILERFSAQQFPDLHSELNLSSLELGDSALYFCASSVSGGRTGELFFGEGSRLTVL.

The CDR3 region is CAPRSRSKKLFF. CDR3 sequence (DNA): TGTGCCCCCCGAAGCAGAAGTAAAAAACTGTTTTTT. The rearrangement links TRBV6-1 to TRBJ1-4; D unclear. The CDR3 contains 12 residues. V gave up 11 bases and J gave up 9 bases, with 16 bases separating them. Looked up from germline, CDR1 is MNHNS and CDR2 is SASEGT.

The sample holds a few counts of this clonotype. The chain couples TRBV19 to TRBJ2-2, with D possibly being TRBD2 (5 bases). CDR3 length: 14 amino acids. V lost 6 bases and J lost 3, with 11 bases in between. CDR1 LNHDA and CDR2 SQIVND come from the germline V gene (reference sequence). The chain's CDR3 is CASSKDSYTGELFF. The CDR3 region has the DNA TGTGCCAGTAGCAAGGACTCGTACACCGGGGAGCTGTTTTTT. Looking up the rest from reference TRBV19 and TRBJ2-2 gives the full variable domain: DGGITQSPKYLFRKEGQNVTLSCEQNLNHDAMYWYRQDPGQGLRLIYYSQIVNDFQKGDIAEGYSVSREKKESFPLTVTSAQKNPTAFYLCASSKDSYTGELFFGEGSRLTVL.

This clonotype was counted ten times or more. The rearrangement links TRBV18 to TRBJ2-5, with 10 positions matching TRBD1. With V trimmed by 6 bases and J by 4 bases, 2 bases remained unmatched. Germline V gives CDR1 KGHSH, CDR2 LQKENI. The CDR3 spans 13 residues. The DNA of the CDR3 is TGTGCCAGCTCGACAGGGGGCGCAGAGACCCAGTACTTC. Amino acids: CASSTGGAETQYF. The full variable domain, with the rest looked up from reference TRBV18 and TRBJ2-5, is NAGVMQNPRHLVRRRGQEARLRCSPMKGHSHVYWYRQLPEEGLKFMVYLQKENIIDESGMPKERFSAEFPKEGPSILRIQQVVRGDSAAYFCASSTGGAETQYFGPGTRLLVL.

This clonotype appeared a few times. The rearrangement links TRBV10-3 to TRBJ2-1; 12 bases align to TRBD2. With 3 bases clipped from V and 8 bases from J, the junction kept 5 bases outside the gene matches. Looked up from germline, CDR1 is ENHRY and CDR2 is SYGVKD. This CDR3 comprises 15 residues. The DNA for the CDR3 is TGTGCCATCAGTGATCCAACTAGCGGGAGGTATGAGCAGTTCTTC. Protein product: CAISDPTSGRYEQFF.

The chain carries TRBV6-5 and TRBJ1-1; D uncertain. This CDR3 is 14 amino acids long. Trimming removed 2 bases from V and 4 bases from J, with 11 bases in between. Germline CDR1 is MNHEY and CDR2 is SVGAGI. The CDR3 is CASSYKVPSTEAFF. CDR3 bases: TGTGCCAGCAGTTACAAAGTACCAAGCACTGAAGCTTTCTTT.

This clonotype has at least ten counts. The V call is TRBV11-1, the J call TRBJ2-5; 9 bases agree with TRBD2. V lost 3 bases and J lost 1; bases outside the gene matches: 6. The CDR3 has 16 residues. The V gene's germline CDR1 is SGHAT and CDR2 FQDESV (reference sequence). The chain's CDR3 is CASSLMTSGSQETQYF. The CDR3 nucleotides read TGTGCCAGCAGCTTGATGACTAGCGGATCCCAAGAGACCCAGTACTTC.

Ten or more counts support this clonotype. V gene TRBV3-1 combines with J gene TRBJ1-2, with D perhaps matching TRBD1 (5 bases). The CDR3 totals 18 residues. Trimming took off 0 bases at V and 2 bases at J, with 19 bases between the two ends. Per the germline V gene, CDR1 is LGHDT and CDR2 is YNNKEL (reference sequence). The chain's CDR3 is CASSQDTTGYSGNYGYTF. The CDR3 nucleotides are TGTGCCAGCAGCCAAGATACGACTGGGTACTCAGGGAACTATGGCTACACCTTC.

This rearrangement joins TRBV11-2 to TRBJ2-1, with D tentatively TRBD2 (5 bases). Germline lookup yields CDR1 SGHAT and CDR2 FQNNGV. CDR3 size: 16 residues. Deletions cut 5 bases from V and 0 bases from J, with 14 bases between. CDR3 nucleotide sequence: TGTGCCAGCAGCCAAGAACGGGATAGCTCCTACAATGAGCAGTTCTTC. Its translation: CASSQERDSSYNEQFF.

A few counts support this clonotype. The rearrangement uses TRBV10-2 and TRBJ2-2; D could derive from TRBD1 or TRBD2 (5 bases each). Trimming shortened V by 7 bases and J by 2 bases, and 23 bases separated the two germline ends. Looked up from germline, CDR1 is WSHSY and CDR2 is SAAADI. The CDR3 has 18 residues. The CDR3 spells CASTGPEVVAANTGELFF. CDR3 bases: TGCGCCAGCACGGGGCCGGAGGTGGTCGCGGCAAACACCGGGGAGCTGTTTTTT.

This clonotype was seen many times. This rearrangement joins TRBV28 to TRBJ2-1; D possibly corresponds to TRBD2 (5 bases). The CDR3 is 15 amino acids. Trimming cost V 11 bases and J 0 bases, with 17 bases left between them. The germline V gene has CDR1 MDHEN and CDR2 SYDVKM. CDR3 sequence (DNA): TGTGCCGCCGTGAGAGGGTTAAGCTCCTACAATGAGCAGTTCTTC. As protein: CAAVRGLSSYNEQFF.

The rearrangement uses TRBV19 and TRBJ2-3; D is possibly TRBD2 (5 bases). Trimming took off 2 bases at V and 1 base at J, with 16 bases between the two ends. The germline V gene has CDR1 LNHDA and CDR2 SQIVND (reference sequence). This CDR3 is 17 amino acids long. The CDR3 is CASSIPRGGGGTDTQYF. DNA for the CDR3: TGTGCCAGTAGTATACCCCGTGGCGGAGGAGGCACAGATACGCAGTATTTT.

This clonotype showed up just a few times. This may be a read error: a much more frequent sequence differs by one nucleotide. The rearrangement links TRBV24-1 to TRBJ2-1, with D tentatively TRBD2 (6 bases). The assigned J gene may be wrong: the sequence end matches TRBJ2-7 better. This CDR3 region has 15 residues. In germline, CDR1 is KGHDR, CDR2 SFDVKD. The CDR3 spells CATSDSYTDYNEQYF. In DNA, the CDR3 is TGTGCCACCAGTGATTCATATACGGACTACAATGAGCAGTACTTC.

This clonotype was counted only a few times. The gene calls are TRBV24-1 and TRBJ2-3; weak D call: TRBD1 (6 bases). There are 16 residues in the CDR3. Deletions cut 1 base from V and 0 bases from J, with 10 bases between. CDR1 KGHDR and CDR2 SFDVKD come from the germline V gene. The CDR3 protein is CATSDLQGTSTDTQYF. Here the CDR3 DNA reads TGTGCCACCAGTGATTTACAGGGAACTAGCACAGATACGCAGTATTTT.

This clonotype has a handful of counts. The chain has TRBV24-1 and TRBJ2-2; 8 nucleotides line up with TRBD1. CDR3 length equals 15 residues. Germline loops: CDR1 KGHDR, CDR2 SFDVKD. J gave up 3 bases and V 10 bases, and 9 bases lay outside the gene matches. The DNA of the CDR3 is TGTGCCACATCTGGTGACAGGGGATACACCGGGGAGCTGTTTTTT. This sequence encodes CATSGDRGYTGELFF.

This clonotype was recorded at least ten times. This chain connects TRBV18 to TRBJ2-2, with D uncertain. This CDR3 has 13 amino acids. The V end was cut by 1 base, the J end by 6 bases, with 6 bases between. Per the germline V gene, CDR1 is KGHSH and CDR2 is LQKENI. As DNA, the CDR3 is TGTGCCAGCTCACCACTGGGATCCGGGGAGCTGTTTTTT. Translating it yields CASSPLGSGELFF.

There are many counts of this clonotype. The chain joins TRBV12-3 or TRBV12-4 to TRBJ1-2, with a weak D call TRBD1 (5 bases). This CDR3 has 16 residues. V gave up 4 bases and J gave up 3 bases, with 18 bases separating them. The CDR3 nucleotides are TGTGCCAGCAGTTCCTCGGGGCTCCGGGGTCACTATGGCTACACCTTC. Its translation: CASSSSGLRGHYGYTF.

The table lists this clonotype with many counts. The gene calls are TRBV7-8 and TRBJ2-7; 7 positions match TRBD2. Per the germline V gene, CDR1 is SGHVS and CDR2 is FQNEAQ. V gave up 5 bases and J gave up 4 bases; unmatched junction bases: 5. This CDR3 comprises 13 residues. DNA of the CDR3: TGTGCCAGCAGCAGACGGGGAGGGTACGAGCAGTACTTC. Amino acids: CASSRRGGYEQYF.

The genes are TRBV11-3 and TRBJ2-1; D perhaps matches TRBD2 (5 bases). V was trimmed by 5 bases and J by 7 bases, leaving 12 bases between them. Looked up from germline, CDR1 is SGHNT and CDR2 is YENEEA. The CDR3 contains 13 residues. As DNA, the CDR3 is TGTGCCAGCAGCCCGAGGGTGGGTAATGAGCAGTTCTTC. Protein sequence: CASSPRVGNEQFF.

At least ten counts were recorded for this clonotype. V gene TRBV2 combines with J gene TRBJ1-1; D is unresolved. The germline CDR1 and CDR2 sequences are SNHLY and FYNNEI. The CDR3 runs to 12 residues. Trimming took off 11 bases at V and 0 bases at J, with 10 bases between the two ends. CDR3 sequence (DNA): TGTGCCTCCGATTACATGAACACTGAAGCTTTCTTT. Its translation is CASDYMNTEAFF.

This clonotype occurred many times. The rearrangement uses TRBV20-1 and TRBJ1-5, with a weak D call TRBD1 (6 bases). The V gene's germline CDR1 is DFQATT and CDR2 SNEGSKA (reference sequence). The V and J ends lost 5 bases and 6 bases respectively, with 20 bases between them. The CDR3 contains 15 residues. The DNA of the CDR3 is TGCAGTGCTCCGAGGGGGTCGGGAGTAGGTCAGCCCCAGCATTTT. Translation: CSAPRGSGVGQPQHF.

This clonotype was observed at least ten times. The V call is TRBV28, the J call TRBJ1-4; tentatively, D is TRBD1 (5 bases). V lost 5 bases and J lost 8, with 18 bases in between. The CDR3 has 15 residues. Germline lookup yields CDR1 MDHEN and CDR2 SYDVKM. The CDR3 is CASSTSGTSREKLFF. The CDR3 DNA follows: TGTGCCAGCAGTACATCAGGGACGTCGCGGGAAAAACTGTTTTTT.

This clonotype was counted only a few times. The rearrangement links TRBV25-1 to TRBJ2-7; no clear D. Germline V gene lookup returns CDR1 MGHDK and CDR2 SYGVNS. The CDR3 extends over 12 amino acids. Trimming removed 7 bases at V and 3 bases at J, with 10 bases between. CDR3 nucleotides: TGTGCCAGCACCTGGGGAAACTACGAGCAGTACTTC. Encoded protein: CASTWGNYEQYF.

Details on this clonotype: A clone one base away is much larger, so this may be a read error. The chain combines TRBV28 with TRBJ2-6; perhaps TRBD1 as D (5 bases). CDR3 length: 16 residues. In germline, CDR1 is MDHEN, CDR2 SYDVKM. The V end was cut by 7 bases, the J end by 1 base, with 14 bases between. The CDR3 DNA reads TGTGCCAGCAAGGCACAGGATCGATCTGGGGCCAACGTCCTGACTTTC. Translating it yields CASKAQDRSGANVLTF.

This clonotype turned up a few times. The chain is built from TRBV19 and TRBJ2-3, with D unresolved. The germline V and J ends were trimmed by 7 bases and 4 bases, with 18 bases remaining between them. The germline CDR1 and CDR2 sequences are LNHDA and SQIVND (reference sequence). CDR3 length equals 15 residues. CDR3 loop: CASKRRAGTSDTQYF. The CDR3 DNA sequence: TGTGCCAGTAAGCGTCGGGCAGGCACTTCAGATACGCAGTATTTT. The entire variable domain, with the rest obtained from reference TRBV19 and TRBJ2-3, is as follows: DGGITQSPKYLFRKEGQNVTLSCEQNLNHDAMYWYRQDPGQGLRLIYYSQIVNDFQKGDIAEGYSVSREKKESFPLTVTSAQKNPTAFYLCASKRRAGTSDTQYFGPGTRLTVL.